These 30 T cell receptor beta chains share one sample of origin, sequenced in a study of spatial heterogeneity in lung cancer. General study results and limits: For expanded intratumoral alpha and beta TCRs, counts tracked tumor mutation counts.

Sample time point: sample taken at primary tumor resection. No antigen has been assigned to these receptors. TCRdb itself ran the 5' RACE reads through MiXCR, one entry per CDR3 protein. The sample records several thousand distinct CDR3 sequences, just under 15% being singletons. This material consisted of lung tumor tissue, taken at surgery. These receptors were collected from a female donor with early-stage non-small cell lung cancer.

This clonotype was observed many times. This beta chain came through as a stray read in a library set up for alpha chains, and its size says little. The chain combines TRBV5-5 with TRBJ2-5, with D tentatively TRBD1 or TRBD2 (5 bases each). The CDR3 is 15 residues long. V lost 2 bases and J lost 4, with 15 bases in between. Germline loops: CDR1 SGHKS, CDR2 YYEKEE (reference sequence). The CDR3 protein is CASSLVGDPTETQYF. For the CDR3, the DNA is TGTGCCAGCAGCTTAGTGGGGGACCCCACAGAGACCCAGTACTTC.

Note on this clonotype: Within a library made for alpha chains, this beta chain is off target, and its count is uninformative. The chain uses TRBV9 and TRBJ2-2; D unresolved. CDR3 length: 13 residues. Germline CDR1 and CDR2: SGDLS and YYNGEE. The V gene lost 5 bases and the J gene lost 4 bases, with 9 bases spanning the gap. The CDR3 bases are TGTGCCAGCAGTATTCTCGTCACCGGGGAGCTGTTTTTT. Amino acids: CASSILVTGELFF.

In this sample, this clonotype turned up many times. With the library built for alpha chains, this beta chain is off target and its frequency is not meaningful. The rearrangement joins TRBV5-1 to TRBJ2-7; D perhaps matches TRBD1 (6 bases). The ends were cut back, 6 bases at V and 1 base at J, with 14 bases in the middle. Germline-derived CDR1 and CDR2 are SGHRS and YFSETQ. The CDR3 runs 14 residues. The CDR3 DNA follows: TGCGCCAGCACTGCGACAGGATTGTCCTACGAGCAGTACTTC. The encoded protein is CASTATGLSYEQYF.

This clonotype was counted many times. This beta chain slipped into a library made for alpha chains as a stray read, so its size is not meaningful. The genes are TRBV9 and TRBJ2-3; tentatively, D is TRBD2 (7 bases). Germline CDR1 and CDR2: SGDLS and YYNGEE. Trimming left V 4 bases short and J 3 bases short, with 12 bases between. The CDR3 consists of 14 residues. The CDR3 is CASSRGAGTDTQYF. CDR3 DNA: TGTGCCAGCAGCCGGGGGGCCGGGACAGATACGCAGTATTTT. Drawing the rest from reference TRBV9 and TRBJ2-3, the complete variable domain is DSGVTQTPKHLITATGQRVTLRCSPRSGDLSVYWYQQSLDQGLQFLIQYYNGEERAKGNILERFSAQQFPDLHSELNLSSLELGDSALYFCASSRGAGTDTQYFGPGTRLTVL.

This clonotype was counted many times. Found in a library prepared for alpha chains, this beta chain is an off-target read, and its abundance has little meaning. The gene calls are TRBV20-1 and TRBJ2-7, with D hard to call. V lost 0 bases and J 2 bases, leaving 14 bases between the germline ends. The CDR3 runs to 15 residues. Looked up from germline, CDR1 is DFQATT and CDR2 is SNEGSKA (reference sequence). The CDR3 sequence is CSARDAGYTPYEQYF. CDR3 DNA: TGCAGTGCTAGAGATGCCGGGTATACCCCCTACGAGCAGTACTTC.

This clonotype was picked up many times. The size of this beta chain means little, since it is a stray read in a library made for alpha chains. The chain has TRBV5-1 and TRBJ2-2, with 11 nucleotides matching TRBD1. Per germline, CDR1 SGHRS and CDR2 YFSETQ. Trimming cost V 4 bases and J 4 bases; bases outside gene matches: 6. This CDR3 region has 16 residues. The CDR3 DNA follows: TGCGCCAGCAGCACCGGACAGGGGGCGCCCACCGGGGAGCTGTTTTTT. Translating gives CASSTGQGAPTGELFF.

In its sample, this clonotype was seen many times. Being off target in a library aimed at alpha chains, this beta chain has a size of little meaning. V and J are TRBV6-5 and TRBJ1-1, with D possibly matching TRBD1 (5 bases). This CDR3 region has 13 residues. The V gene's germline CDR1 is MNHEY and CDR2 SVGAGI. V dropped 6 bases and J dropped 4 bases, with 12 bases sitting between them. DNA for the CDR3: TGTGCCAGCAGACTCCAGGGCTCCACTGAAGCTTTCTTT. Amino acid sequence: CASRLQGSTEAFF.

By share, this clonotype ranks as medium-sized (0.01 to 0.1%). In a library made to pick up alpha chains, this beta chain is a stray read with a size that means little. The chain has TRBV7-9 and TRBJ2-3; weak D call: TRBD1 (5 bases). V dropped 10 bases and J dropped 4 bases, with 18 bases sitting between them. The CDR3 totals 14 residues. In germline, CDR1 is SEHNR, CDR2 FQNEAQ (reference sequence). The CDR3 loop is CAIFGGVRADTQYF. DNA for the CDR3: TGTGCCATATTCGGTGGGGTCAGGGCAGATACGCAGTATTTT.

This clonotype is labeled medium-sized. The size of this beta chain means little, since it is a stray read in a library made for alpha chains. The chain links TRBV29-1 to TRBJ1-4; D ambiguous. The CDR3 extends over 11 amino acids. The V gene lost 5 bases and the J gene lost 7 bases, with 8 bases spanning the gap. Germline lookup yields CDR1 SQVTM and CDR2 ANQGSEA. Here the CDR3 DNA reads TGCAGCGTTCGGGCGGGTGAAAAACTGTTTTTT. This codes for CSVRAGEKLFF.

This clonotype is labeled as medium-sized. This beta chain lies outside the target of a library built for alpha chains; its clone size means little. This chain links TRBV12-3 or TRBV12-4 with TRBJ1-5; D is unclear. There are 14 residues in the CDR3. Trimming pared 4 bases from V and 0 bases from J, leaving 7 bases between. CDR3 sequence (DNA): TGTGCCAGCAGTTCCCCAGTTAGCAATCAGCCCCAGCATTTT. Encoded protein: CASSSPVSNQPQHF.

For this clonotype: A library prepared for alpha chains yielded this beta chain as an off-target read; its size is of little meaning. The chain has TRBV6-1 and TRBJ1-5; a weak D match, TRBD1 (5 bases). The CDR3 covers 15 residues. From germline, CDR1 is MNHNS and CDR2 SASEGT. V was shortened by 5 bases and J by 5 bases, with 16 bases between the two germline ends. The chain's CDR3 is CASSTSAWGDQPQHF. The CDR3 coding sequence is TGTGCCAGCAGTACCTCGGCTTGGGGCGATCAGCCCCAGCATTTT.

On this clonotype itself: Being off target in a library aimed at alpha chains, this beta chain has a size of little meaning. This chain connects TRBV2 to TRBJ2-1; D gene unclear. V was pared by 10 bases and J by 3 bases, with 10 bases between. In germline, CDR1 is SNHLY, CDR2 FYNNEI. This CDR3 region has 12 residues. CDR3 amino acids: CAKPIDYNEQFF. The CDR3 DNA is TGTGCCAAGCCCATAGACTACAATGAGCAGTTCTTC.

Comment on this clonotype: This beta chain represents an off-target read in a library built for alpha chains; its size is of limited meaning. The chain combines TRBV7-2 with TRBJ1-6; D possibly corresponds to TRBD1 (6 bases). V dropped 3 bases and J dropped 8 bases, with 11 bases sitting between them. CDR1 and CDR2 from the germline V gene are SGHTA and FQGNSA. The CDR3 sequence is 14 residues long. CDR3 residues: CASSFPGEYSPLHF. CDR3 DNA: TGTGCCAGCAGCTTCCCAGGGGAGTATTCACCCCTCCACTTT. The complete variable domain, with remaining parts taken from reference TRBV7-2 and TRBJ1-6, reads GAGVSQSPSNKVTEKGKDVELRCDPISGHTALYWYRQSLGQGLEFLIYFQGNSAPDKSGLPSDRFSAERTGGSVSTLTIQRTQQEDSAVYLCASSFPGEYSPLHFGNGTRLTVT.

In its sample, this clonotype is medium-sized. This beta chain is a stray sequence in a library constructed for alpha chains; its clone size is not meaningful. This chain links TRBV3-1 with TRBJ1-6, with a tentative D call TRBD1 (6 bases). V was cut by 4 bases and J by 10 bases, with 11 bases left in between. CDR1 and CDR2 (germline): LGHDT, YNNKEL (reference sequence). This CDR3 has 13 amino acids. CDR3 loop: CASSRGTRSPLHF. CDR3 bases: TGTGCCAGCAGCCGCGGGACAAGATCACCCCTCCACTTT.

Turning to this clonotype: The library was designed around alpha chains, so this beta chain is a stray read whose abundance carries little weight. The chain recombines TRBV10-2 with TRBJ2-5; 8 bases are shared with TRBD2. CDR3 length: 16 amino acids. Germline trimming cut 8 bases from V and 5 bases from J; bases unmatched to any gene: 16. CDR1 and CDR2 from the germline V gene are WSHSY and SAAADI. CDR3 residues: CASQGSGGAKWETQYF. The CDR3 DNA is TGCGCCAGCCAGGGAAGCGGGGGAGCTAAATGGGAGACCCAGTACTTC.

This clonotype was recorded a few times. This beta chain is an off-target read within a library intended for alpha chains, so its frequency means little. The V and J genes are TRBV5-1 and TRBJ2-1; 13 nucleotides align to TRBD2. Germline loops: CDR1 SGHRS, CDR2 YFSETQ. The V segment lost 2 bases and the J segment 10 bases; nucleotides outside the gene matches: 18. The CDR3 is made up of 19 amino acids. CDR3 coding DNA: TGCGCCAGCAGCTTCGCCCTGACGCCGGGACTAGCGGGGTCGGAAGAGCAGTTCTTC. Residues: CASSFALTPGLAGSEEQFF.

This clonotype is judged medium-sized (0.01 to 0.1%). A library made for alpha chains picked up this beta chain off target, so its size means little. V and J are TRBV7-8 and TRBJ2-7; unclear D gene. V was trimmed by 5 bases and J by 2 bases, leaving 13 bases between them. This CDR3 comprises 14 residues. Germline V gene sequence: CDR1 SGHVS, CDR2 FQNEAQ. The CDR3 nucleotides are TGTGCCAGCAGCCTCCTCACGGGCGCCTACGAGCAGTACTTC. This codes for CASSLLTGAYEQYF.

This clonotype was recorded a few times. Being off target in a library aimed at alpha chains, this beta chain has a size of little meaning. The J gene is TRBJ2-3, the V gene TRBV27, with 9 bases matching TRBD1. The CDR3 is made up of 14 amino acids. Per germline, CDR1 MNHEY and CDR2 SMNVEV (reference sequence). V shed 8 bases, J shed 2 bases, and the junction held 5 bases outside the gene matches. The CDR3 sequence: CASGDRAHTDTQYF. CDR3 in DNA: TGTGCCAGCGGGGACAGGGCCCACACAGATACGCAGTATTTT.

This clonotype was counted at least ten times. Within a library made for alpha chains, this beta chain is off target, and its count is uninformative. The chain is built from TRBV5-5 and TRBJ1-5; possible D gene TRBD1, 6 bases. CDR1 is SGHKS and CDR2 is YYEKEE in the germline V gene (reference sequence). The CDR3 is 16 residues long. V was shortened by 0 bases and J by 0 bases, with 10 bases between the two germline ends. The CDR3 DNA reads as TGTGCCAGCAGCTTGGGGACAGATTATAGCAATCAGCCCCAGCATTTT. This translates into CASSLGTDYSNQPQHF.

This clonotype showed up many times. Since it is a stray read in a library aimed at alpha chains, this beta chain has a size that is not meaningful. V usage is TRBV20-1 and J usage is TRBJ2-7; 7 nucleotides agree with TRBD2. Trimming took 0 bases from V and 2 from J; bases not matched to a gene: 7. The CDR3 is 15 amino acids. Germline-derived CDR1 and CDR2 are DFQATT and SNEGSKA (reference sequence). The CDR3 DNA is TGCAGTGCTAGAGATCCGGCTAGCGGACCCTACGAGCAGTACTTC. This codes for CSARDPASGPYEQYF.

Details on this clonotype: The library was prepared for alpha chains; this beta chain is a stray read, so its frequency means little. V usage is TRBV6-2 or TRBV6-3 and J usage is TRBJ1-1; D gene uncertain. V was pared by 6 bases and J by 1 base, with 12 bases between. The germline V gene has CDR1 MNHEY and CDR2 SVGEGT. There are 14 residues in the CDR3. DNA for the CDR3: TGTGCCAGCAGACCCCACGACAAGAACACTGAAGCTTTCTTT. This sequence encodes CASRPHDKNTEAFF.

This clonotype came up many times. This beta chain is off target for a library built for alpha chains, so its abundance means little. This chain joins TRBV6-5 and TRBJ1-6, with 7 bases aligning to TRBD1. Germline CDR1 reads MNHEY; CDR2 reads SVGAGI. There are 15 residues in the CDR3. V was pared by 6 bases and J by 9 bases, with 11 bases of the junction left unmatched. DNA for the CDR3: TGTGCCAGCAGGAGAGACAGGGATAACAGTTCACCCCTCCACTTT. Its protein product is CASRRDRDNSSPLHF.

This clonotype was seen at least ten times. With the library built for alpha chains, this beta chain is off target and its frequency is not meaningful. DNA of the CDR3: TGTGCCAGCAGCTTTCACCCCCAGGGGGCGAGCACCGGGGAGCTGTTTTTT. Translating gives CASSFHPQGASTGELFF. This chain links TRBV7-6 with TRBJ2-2; 8 nucleotides match TRBD1. V lost 3 bases to trimming and J lost 4 bases; unmatched junction nucleotides: 10. This CDR3 is built from 17 residues. Germline V CDR1 and CDR2: SGHVS, FNYEAQ.

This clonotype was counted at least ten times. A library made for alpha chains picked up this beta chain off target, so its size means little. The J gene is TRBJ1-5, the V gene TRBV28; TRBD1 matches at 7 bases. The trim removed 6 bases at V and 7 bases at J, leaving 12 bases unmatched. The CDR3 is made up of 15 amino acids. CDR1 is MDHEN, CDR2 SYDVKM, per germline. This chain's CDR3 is CASRTLLGGGQPQHF. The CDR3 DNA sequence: TGTGCCAGCAGAACCCTACTAGGGGGCGGACAGCCCCAGCATTTT. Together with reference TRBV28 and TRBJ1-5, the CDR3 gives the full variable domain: DVKVTQSSRYLVKRTGEKVFLECVQDMDHENMFWYRQDPGLGLRLIYFSYDVKMKEKGDIPEGYSVSREKKERFSLILESASTNQTSMYLCASRTLLGGGQPQHFGDGTRLSIL.

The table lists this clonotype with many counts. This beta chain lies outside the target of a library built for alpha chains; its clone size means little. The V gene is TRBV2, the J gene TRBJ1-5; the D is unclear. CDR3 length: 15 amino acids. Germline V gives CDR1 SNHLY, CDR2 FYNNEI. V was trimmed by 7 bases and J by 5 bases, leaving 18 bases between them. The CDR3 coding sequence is TGTGCCAGCACCGATATCAAGCATAAGTATCAGCCCCAGCATTTT. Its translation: CASTDIKHKYQPQHF.

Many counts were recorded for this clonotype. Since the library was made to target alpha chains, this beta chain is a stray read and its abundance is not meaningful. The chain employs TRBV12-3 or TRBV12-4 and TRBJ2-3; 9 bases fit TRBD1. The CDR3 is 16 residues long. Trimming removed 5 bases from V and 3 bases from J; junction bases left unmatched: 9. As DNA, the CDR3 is TGTGCCAGCAGTCCGGGTGGGGGACAGGGAACAGATACGCAGTATTTT. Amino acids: CASSPGGGQGTDTQYF.

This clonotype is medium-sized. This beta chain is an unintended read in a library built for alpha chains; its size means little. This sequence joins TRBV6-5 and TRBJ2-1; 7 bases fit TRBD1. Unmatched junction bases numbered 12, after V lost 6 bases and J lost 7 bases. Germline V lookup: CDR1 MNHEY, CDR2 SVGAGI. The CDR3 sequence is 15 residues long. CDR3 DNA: TGTGCCAGCAGCCCAACAGGGGTATACGGGAATGAGCAGTTCTTC. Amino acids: CASSPTGVYGNEQFF.

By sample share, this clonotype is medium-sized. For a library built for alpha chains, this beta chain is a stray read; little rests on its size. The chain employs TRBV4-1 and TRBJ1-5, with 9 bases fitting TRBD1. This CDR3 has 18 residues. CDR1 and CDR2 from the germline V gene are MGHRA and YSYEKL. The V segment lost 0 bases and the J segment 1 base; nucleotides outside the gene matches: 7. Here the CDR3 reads CASSQDLGQGRSNQPQHF. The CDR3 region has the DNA TGCGCCAGCAGCCAAGATCTGGGACAGGGTAGAAGCAATCAGCCCCAGCATTTT.

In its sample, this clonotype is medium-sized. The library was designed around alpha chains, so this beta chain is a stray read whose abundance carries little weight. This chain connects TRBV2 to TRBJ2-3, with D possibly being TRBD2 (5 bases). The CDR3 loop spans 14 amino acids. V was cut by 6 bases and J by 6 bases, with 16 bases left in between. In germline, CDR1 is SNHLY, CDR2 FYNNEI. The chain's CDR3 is CASREPQRGDTQYF. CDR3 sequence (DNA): TGTGCCAGCAGGGAACCTCAGAGAGGGGATACGCAGTATTTT.

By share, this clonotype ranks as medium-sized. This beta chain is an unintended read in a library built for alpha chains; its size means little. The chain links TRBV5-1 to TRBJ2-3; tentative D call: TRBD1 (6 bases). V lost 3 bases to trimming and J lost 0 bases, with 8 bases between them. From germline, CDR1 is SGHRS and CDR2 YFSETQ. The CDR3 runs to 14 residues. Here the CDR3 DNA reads TGCGCCAGCAGCTCAGGACAGAGCACAGATACGCAGTATTTT. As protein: CASSSGQSTDTQYF.